This passage covers 6 T cell receptor beta chains from one sample sequenced in a study of T cell responses to AZD1222 COVID-19 vaccine. The method was immunoSEQ multiplex PCR; TCRdb's version includes in-frame clones alone and lacks a portion of them. The profile covers under 80,000 clones, with less than 90% appearing a single time and 21% taken by the ten largest. The specimen comprised peripheral blood, sampled on day 0 of AZD1222 vaccination. These receptors all stem from an adult in good health.

The chain employs TRBV6-6 and TRBJ1-5; D not certain. Germline V gene lookup returns CDR1 MNHNY and CDR2 SVGAGI (reference sequence). Deletions cut 2 bases from V and 7 bases from J, with 6 bases between. This CDR3 is built from 12 residues. The chain's CDR3 is CASSYEGQPQHF. The CDR3 coding sequence is TGTGCCAGCAGTTACGAGGGCCAGCCCCAGCATTTT.

V and J are TRBV5-1 and TRBJ2-7; 7 bases agree with TRBD2. Germline CDR1 SGHRS, CDR2 YFSETQ. Trimming took 5 bases from V and 0 from J; bases not matched to a gene: 8. CDR3 size: 15 residues. CDR3 amino acids: CASSRGGPSSYEQYF. In nucleotides, the CDR3 is TGCGCCAGCAGTCGCGGGGGACCTAGCTCCTACGAGCAGTACTTC.

V is TRBV18 and J is TRBJ2-7; D gene uncertain. This CDR3 has 15 amino acids. V shed 2 bases and J shed 1 base, with 12 bases lying between them. CDR1 and CDR2 (germline): KGHSH, LQKENI. The CDR3 DNA reads as TGTGCCAGCTCACCATTCCAAGCGCTTTCCTACGAGCAGTACTTC. Translating it yields CASSPFQALSYEQYF.

The rearrangement uses TRBV5-5 and TRBJ2-1, with TRBD1 as a possible D gene (5 bases). The V end was cut by 3 bases, the J end by 9 bases, with 22 bases between. The germline V gene has CDR1 SGHKS and CDR2 YYEKEE (reference sequence). The CDR3 has 16 residues. The CDR3 loop reads CASSSDSPRARTEQFF. In nucleotides, the CDR3 is TGTGCCAGCAGCTCCGACTCACCCAGGGCCAGAACTGAGCAGTTCTTC.

This rearrangement joins TRBV28 to TRBJ1-2; D unclear. This CDR3 comprises 13 residues. Germline V gene lookup returns CDR1 MDHEN and CDR2 SYDVKM. With 8 bases removed from V and 4 bases from J, the gap between germline ends came to 14 bases. In DNA form, the CDR3 reads TGTGCCAGCCTAGGGTGGCAGGCCTATGGCTACACCTTC. It is translated as CASLGWQAYGYTF.

The DNA of the CDR3 is TGCGCCAGCAGCGACGGGTGGCATATGAACACCGGGGAGCTGTTTTTT. Its protein product is CASSDGWHMNTGELFF. The rearrangement joins TRBV4-1 to TRBJ2-2, with D unresolved. From germline, CDR1 is MGHRA and CDR2 YSYEKL. With 5 bases removed from V and 1 base from J, the gap between germline ends came to 14 bases. This CDR3 is built from 16 residues.